This T cell receptor beta chain was profiled in a study of blood T cell repertoires in COVID-19. As for the study in general: T cells, B-cell-depleted T cells, or PBMCs provided the cDNA or gDNA that served as material.

The data were produced by immunoSEQ multiplex PCR, yet TCRdb's version contains in-frame clones alone and is incomplete. The data contain some 300,000 clones, approximately 86% of them singletons. This clone was counted a few times. V was pared by 3 bases and J by 4 bases, with 7 bases between. The CDR3 covers 13 residues. CDR1 is SGHDN, CDR2 FVKESK, per germline. The receptor was derived from a woman aged 70-85 years with COVID-19, enrolled during active disease. The V gene is TRBV14, the J gene TRBJ2-1, with D possibly TRBD1 on 6 matching bases. What was sequenced was peripheral blood. The CDR3 nucleotides read TGTGCCAGCAGCCAGGACAGATACAATGAGCAGTTCTTC. Amino acid sequence: CASSQDRYNEQFF.